This T cell receptor beta chain is drawn from a study of T cells in Graves' hyperthyroidism and ophthalmopathy (dated by TCRdb to between 2018 and 2021). Looking at the study overall: Peripheral blood samples were taken at initial diagnosis, before any treatment was given. To identify TCR V-J signatures that set the groups apart, the researchers used a discovery cohort of more than 95 patients, made up of 40 to 45 with Graves' ophthalmopathy and 57 with stable Graves' hyperthyroidism. Whether ophthalmopathy could be predicted prospectively was tested in an independent validation cohort made up of roughly 19 hyperthyroidism patients plus 17 patients who later progressed to ophthalmopathy. The 100 discovery patients were divided at random into training and test sets in a 7:3 ratio. Thyroid tissue and blood T-cell repertoires from several Graves' hyperthyroidism patients were also compared in the study. After blood sampling, hyperthyroidism patients were treated with methimazole at a starting dose of 30 mg daily, and ophthalmopathy patients were treated with high-dose intravenous methylprednisolone. The paper describes TCR Vbeta CDR3 sequencing of around 140 peripheral blood samples, made up of roughly 40 ophthalmopathy patients, approximately 73 hyperthyroidism patients and 17 progressor patients. Study-level results and caveats: A model built on a 13 V-J signature distinguished ophthalmopathy from stable hyperthyroidism, reaching 87.88% sensitivity and around 81% specificity in cross-validation and 80%/75% in testing. In validation, progression to ophthalmopathy was predicted by the model with 70.59% sensitivity and approximately 78% specificity, a median of roughly 6 months before onset. Most expanded thyroid clonotypes (frequency above 0.001) were also detected in blood, a finding suggesting that blood repertoires may reflect thyroid immune responses. Sample size was not statistically predetermined, and blinding of investigators to group allocation was not performed.

Stable Graves' hyperthyroidism was defined as no progression to ophthalmopathy during 18 months of follow-up. Hyperthyroidism patients were newly diagnosed, with disease duration under 2 months, and aged 18 to 65 years. Any patient with an uncontrolled infection, another autoimmune disease, pregnancy or lactation was excluded. Clinical symptoms, serum thyroxine and TRAb, thyroid ultrasound, and orbital computed tomography formed the basis for the diagnoses. Ficoll-Paque density gradient centrifugation was used to isolate PBMCs from about 10 ml of fresh peripheral blood. Total RNA was extracted with Trizol reagent, and quality was checked on an Agilent 2100 Bioanalyzer. To note about this clonotype: Its specific antigen is unknown. No qualities accompany the bases; no much larger clone lies one base away.

CDR3 length: 18 amino acids, cysteine to phenylalanine. Only the CDR3 portion is preserved as DNA: 54 bases, with reading frame beginning at the first base. A distance of 18 bases separates the germline ends of V and J, which lose 3 bases and 1 base respectively. The germline V gene specifies LGHNA as CDR1 and YNFKEQ as CDR2. The TCR beta CDR3 regions were amplified from RNA transcripts. The TCR CDR3 was subjected to a first round of RT-PCR using the HTBI primer set and the Qiagen OneStep RT-PCR kit. The libraries were constructed in a second round of multiplex PCR and then size-selected and purified. Libraries were sequenced paired-end with 100 bp reads on an Illumina HiSeq2000. Under the source paper's analysis protocol: SOAPnuke was used to process the raw data, throwing out any read that contained adapters or uncalled bases, had a mean Phred below 15, or lacked an exact constant-primer or identifier match. COPE v1.2.5 was used to merge high-quality paired reads, and clonotypes were defined as unique nucleotide sequences. Clonotypes were aligned to IMGT TRBV, TRBD and TRBJ reference segments using MiTCR v1.1. The analysis included only V-J combinations with a frequency above 0.0001, which together covered 99% to 99.2% of the repertoires. A TCS score was defined as the ratio between F50 (clonal expansion) and ExV (chaos), using BLOSUM62-based TCRdist between CDR3 peptides within each V-J. Welch's t-statistics and random forest reduced around 550 V-J features to 10 to 15, which were used in a naive Bayes classifier (R e1071). TCRdb trimmed the raw reads at Q25, called clones with MiXCR and kept productive beta chains. For every CDR3 protein sequence, its rows merge into one entry that carries the most common genes and DNA. The V and J calls, along with clone size, are taken from TCRdb and not from the paper's own processing. Across this sample there are hundreds of thousands of distinct CDR3 sequences, with about 15% seen only once. Of the sample, around 25% is held by the ten largest clones.

The rearrangement joined TRBV4-2 to TRBJ2-2; the D gene is not confidently resolved. The sequence came from a woman aged 25 to 39 with Graves' hyperthyroidism. The specimen sequenced was blood. The DNA sequence follows: TGTGCCAGCAGCCACCTTTATGAGAGCGTTCAGAACACCGGGGAGCTGTTTTTT. This translates into CASSHLYESVQNTGELFF.